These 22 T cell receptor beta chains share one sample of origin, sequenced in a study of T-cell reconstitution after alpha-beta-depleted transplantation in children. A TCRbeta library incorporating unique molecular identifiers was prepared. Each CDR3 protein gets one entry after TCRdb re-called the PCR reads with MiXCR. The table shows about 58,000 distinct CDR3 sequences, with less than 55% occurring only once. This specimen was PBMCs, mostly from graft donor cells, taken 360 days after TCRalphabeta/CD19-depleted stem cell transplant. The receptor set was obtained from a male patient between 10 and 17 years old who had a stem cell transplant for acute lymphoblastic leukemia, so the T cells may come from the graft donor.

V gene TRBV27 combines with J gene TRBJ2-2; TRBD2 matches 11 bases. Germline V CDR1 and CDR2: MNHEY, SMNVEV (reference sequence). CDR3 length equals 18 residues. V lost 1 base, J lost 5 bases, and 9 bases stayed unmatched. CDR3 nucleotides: TGTGCCAGCAGTTTATGGCTAGCGGGGGGCCGAGGGACCGGGGAGCTGTTTTTT. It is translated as CASSLWLAGGRGTGELFF.

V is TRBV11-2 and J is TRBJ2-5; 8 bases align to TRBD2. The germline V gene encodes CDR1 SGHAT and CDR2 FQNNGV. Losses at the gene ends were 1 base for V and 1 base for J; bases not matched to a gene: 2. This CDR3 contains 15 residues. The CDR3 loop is CASSLGLAIQETQYF. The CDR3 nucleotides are TGTGCCAGCAGCTTAGGACTAGCGATCCAAGAGACCCAGTACTTC.

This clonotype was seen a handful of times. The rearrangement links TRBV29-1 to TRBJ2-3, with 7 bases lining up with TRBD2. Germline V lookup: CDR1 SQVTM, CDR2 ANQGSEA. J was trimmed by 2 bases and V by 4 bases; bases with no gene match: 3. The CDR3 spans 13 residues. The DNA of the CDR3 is TGCAGCGTTGCCCAGCGGGACACAGATACGCAGTATTTT. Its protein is CSVAQRDTDTQYF.

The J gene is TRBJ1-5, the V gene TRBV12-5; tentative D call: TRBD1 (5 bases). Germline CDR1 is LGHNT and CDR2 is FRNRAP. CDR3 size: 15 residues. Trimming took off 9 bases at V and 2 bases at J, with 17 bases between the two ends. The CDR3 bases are TGTGCTAGGGGGAGGGGAGGTCGCGGCAATCAGCCCCAGCATTTT. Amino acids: CARGRGGRGNQPQHF. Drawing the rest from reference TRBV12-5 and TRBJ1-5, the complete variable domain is DARVTQTPRHKVTEMGQEVTMRCQPILGHNTVFWYRQTMMQGLELLAYFRNRAPLDDSGMPKDRFSAEMPDATLATLKIQPSEPRDSAVYFCARGRGGRGNQPQHFGDGTRLSIL.

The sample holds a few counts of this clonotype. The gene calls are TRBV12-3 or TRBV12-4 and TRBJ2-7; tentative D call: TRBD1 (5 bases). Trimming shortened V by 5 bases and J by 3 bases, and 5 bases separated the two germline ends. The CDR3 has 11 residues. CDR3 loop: CASSRGYEQYF. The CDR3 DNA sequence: TGTGCCAGCAGTAGGGGCTACGAGCAGTACTTC.

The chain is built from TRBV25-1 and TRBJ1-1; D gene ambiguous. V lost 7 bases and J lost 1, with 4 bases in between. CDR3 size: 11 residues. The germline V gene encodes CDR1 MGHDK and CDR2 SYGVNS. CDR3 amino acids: CASTQNTEAFF. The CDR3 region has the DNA TGTGCCAGCACCCAGAACACTGAAGCTTTCTTT.

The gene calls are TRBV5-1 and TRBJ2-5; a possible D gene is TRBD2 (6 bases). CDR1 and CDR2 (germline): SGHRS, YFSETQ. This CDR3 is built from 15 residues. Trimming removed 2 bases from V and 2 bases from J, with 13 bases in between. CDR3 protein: CASSFAGTPQETQYF. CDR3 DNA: TGCGCCAGCAGCTTCGCCGGGACTCCTCAAGAGACCCAGTACTTC.

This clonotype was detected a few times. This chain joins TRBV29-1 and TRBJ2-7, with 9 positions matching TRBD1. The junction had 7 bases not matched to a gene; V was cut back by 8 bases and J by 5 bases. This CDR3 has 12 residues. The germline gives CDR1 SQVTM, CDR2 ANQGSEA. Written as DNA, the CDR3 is TGCAGCTTACGGGGACAGGGCAACGAGCAGTACTTC. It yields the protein CSLRGQGNEQYF.

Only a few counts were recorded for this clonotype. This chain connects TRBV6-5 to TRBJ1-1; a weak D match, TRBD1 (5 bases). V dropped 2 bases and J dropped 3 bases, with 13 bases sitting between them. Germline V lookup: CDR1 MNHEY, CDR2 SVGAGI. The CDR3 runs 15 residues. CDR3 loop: CASSYLTASDTEAFF. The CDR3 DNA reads TGTGCCAGCAGTTACCTGACAGCCTCTGACACTGAAGCTTTCTTT.

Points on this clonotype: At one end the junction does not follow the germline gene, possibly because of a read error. The CDR3: CASSSYHGLAMHRGAVF. CDR3 in DNA: TGTGCCAGCAGCTCATACCATGGACTAGCGATGCACCGGGGAGCTGTTTTT. The chain links TRBV5-4 to TRBJ2-2; the match to TRBD2 covers 9 bases. The CDR3 loop spans 17 amino acids. CDR1 and CDR2 (germline): SGHNT, YYREEE (reference sequence).

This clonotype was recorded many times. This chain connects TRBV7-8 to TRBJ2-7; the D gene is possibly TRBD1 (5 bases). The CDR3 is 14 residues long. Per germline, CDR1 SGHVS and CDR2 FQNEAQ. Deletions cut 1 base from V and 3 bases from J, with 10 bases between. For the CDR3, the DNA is TGTGCCAGCAGCTTAGACAGGCGGAGCTACGAGCAGTACTTC. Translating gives CASSLDRRSYEQYF.

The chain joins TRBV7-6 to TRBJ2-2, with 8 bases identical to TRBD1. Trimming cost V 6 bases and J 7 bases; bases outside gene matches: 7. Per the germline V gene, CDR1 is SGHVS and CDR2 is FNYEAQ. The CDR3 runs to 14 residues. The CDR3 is CASRMTGEVGELFF. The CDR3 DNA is TGTGCCAGCAGAATGACAGGGGAGGTCGGGGAGCTGTTTTTT. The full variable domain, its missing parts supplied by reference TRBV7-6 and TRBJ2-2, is GAGVSQSPRYKVTKRGQDVALRCDPISGHVSLYWYRQALGQGPEFLTYFNYEAQQDKSGLPNDRFSAERPEGSISTLTIQRTEQRDSAMYRCASRMTGEVGELFFGEGSRLTVL.

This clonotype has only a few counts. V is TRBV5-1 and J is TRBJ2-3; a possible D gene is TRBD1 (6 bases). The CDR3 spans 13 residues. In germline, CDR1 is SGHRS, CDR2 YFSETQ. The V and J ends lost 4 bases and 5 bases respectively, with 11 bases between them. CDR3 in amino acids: CASSGTGIDTQYF. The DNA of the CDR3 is TGCGCCAGCAGCGGCACAGGGATAGATACGCAGTATTTT.

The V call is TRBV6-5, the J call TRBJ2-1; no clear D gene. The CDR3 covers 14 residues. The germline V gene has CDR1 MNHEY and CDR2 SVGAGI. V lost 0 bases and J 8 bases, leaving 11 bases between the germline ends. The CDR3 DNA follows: TGTGCCAGCAGTTACTCGCTTTGGGTTCATGAGCAGTTCTTC. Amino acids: CASSYSLWVHEQFF.

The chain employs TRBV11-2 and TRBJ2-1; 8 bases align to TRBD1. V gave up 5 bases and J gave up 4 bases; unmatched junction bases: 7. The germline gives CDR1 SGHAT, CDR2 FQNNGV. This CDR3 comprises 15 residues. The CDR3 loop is CASSPTGDQYNEQFF. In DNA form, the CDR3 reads TGTGCCAGCAGCCCGACAGGGGACCAATACAATGAGCAGTTCTTC.

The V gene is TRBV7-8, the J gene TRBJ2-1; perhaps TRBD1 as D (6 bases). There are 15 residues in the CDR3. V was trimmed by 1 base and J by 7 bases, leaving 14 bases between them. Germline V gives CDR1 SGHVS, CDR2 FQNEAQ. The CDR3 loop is CASSLVARGRNEQFF. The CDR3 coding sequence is TGTGCCAGCAGCTTAGTGGCCAGGGGAAGGAATGAGCAGTTCTTC.

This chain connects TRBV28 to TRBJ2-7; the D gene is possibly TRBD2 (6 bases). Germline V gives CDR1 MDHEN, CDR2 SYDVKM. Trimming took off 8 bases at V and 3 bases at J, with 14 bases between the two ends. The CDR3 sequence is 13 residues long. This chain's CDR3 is CASGTGLVYEQYF. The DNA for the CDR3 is TGTGCCAGCGGCACGGGACTCGTCTACGAGCAGTACTTC. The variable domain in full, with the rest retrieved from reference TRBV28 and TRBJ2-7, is DVKVTQSSRYLVKRTGEKVFLECVQDMDHENMFWYRQDPGLGLRLIYFSYDVKMKEKGDIPEGYSVSREKKERFSLILESASTNQTSMYLCASGTGLVYEQYFGPGTRLTVT.

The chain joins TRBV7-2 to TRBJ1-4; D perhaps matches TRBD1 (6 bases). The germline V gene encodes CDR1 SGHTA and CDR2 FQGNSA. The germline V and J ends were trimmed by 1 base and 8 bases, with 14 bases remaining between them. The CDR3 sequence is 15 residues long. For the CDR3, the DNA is TGTGCCAGCAGCTTAGACCGGAGAAGGGGGGAAAAACTGTTTTTT. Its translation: CASSLDRRRGEKLFF.

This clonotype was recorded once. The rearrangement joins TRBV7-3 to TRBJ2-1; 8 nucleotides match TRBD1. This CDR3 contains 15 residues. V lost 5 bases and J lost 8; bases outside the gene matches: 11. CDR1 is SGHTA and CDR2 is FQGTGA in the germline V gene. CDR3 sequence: CASSPRTKQGDEQFF. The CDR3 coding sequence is TGTGCCAGCAGCCCGAGGACTAAACAGGGGGATGAGCAGTTCTTC. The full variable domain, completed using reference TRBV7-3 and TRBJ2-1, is GAGVSQTPSNKVTEKGKYVELRCDPISGHTALYWYRQSLGQGPEFLIYFQGTGAADDSGLPNDRFFAVRPEGSVSTLKIQRTERGDSAVYLCASSPRTKQGDEQFFGPGTRLTVL.

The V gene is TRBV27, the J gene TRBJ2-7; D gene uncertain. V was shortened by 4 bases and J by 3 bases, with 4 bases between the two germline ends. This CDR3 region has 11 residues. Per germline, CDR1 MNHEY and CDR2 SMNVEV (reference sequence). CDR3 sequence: CASSSDYEQYF. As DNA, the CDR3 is TGTGCCAGCAGTTCCGACTACGAGCAGTACTTC.

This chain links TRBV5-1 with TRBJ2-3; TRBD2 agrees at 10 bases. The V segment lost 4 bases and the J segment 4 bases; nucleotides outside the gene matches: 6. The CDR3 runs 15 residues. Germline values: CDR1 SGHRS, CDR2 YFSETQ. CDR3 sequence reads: CASSAAGGPPDTQYF. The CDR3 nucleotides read TGCGCCAGCAGCGCAGCGGGGGGGCCACCAGATACGCAGTATTTT.

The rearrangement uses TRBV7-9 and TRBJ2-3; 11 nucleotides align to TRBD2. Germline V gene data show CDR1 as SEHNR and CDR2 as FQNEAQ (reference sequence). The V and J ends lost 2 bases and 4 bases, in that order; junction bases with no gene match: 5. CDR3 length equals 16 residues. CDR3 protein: CASSLRLAGGADTQYF. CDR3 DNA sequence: TGTGCCAGCAGCTTACGGCTAGCGGGGGGCGCAGATACGCAGTATTTT.